This is a list of T cell receptor beta chains from one sample in a study of CD4 and CD8 cells across lung adenocarcinoma regions. TCRdb reanalysed the PCR reads using MiXCR and keeps one entry per CDR3 protein. The table includes some 3,500 distinct CDR3 sequences, almost 65% detected once. Sequences were obtained from CD8+ T cells from the margin of a lung tumor. These TCRs come from a female donor with lung adenocarcinoma. The CD4 and CD8 labels of this study may be unreliable. The CDR3 runs from the conserved cysteine through the conserved F or W. The D gene is left open where the match is weak. Some rows have no size entry. The others give once, few or many, or a class for an expanded clone.

D gene: -
J gene: TRBJ2-3
clone size: medium-sized
V gene: TRBV6-5
CDR3 DNA: TGTGCCAGCAGTTATGGATTTACAGATACGCAGTATTTT
CDR3 protein: CASSYGFTDTQYF

D gene: TRBD2
J gene: TRBJ2-7
clone size: -
V gene: TRBV10-2
CDR3 DNA: TGCGCGGGCAGCGGGGGCCGCGATCCAGAGACGCAGTACTTC
CDR3 protein: CAGSGGRDPETQYF

D gene: -
J gene: TRBJ2-1
clone size: -
V gene: TRBV6-1
CDR3 DNA: TGTGCCAGCAGTGAAATTGGGCAACTCGGGCTAAGCCATGAGCAGTTCTTC
CDR3 protein: CASSEIGQLGLSHEQFF

D gene: -
J gene: TRBJ2-5
clone size: -
V gene: TRBV7-6
CDR3 DNA: TGTGCCAGCAGCTTATCGGGGCAAAAAGAGACCCAGTACTTC
CDR3 protein: CASSLSGQKETQYF

D gene: -
J gene: TRBJ1-5
clone size: -
V gene: TRBV6-1
CDR3 DNA: TGTGCCAGCAGTGAAGGAGGGGCGAGGAGCAATCAGCCCCAGCATTTT
CDR3 protein: CASSEGGARSNQPQHF

D gene: TRBD1
J gene: TRBJ2-5
clone size: -
V gene: TRBV7-2
CDR3 DNA: TGTGCCAGCAGCTTAGCGGGGGGACAGGGGCGAGAGACCCAGTACTTC
CDR3 protein: CASSLAGGQGRETQYF

D gene: TRBD2
J gene: TRBJ2-5
clone size: medium-sized
V gene: TRBV7-2
CDR3 DNA: TGTGCCAGCAGCCCGGGGGGGACTATAAGGAGGGAGACCCAGTACTTC
CDR3 protein: CASSPGGTIRRETQYF

D gene: -
J gene: TRBJ2-7
clone size: few
V gene: TRBV6-5
CDR3 DNA: TGTGCCAGCAATTCGGACTCCTACGAGCAGTACTTC
CDR3 protein: CASNSDSYEQYF

D gene: -
J gene: TRBJ1-5
clone size: -
V gene: TRBV6-1
CDR3 DNA: TGTGCCGCAAAGCAGGGAGCTCAGCCCCAGCATTTT
CDR3 protein: CAAKQGAQPQHF

D gene: -
J gene: TRBJ2-1
clone size: -
V gene: TRBV6-5
CDR3 DNA: TGTGCCAGCAGTTACTCGATGCATCAGGGCCATGAGCAGTTCTTC
CDR3 protein: CASSYSMHQGHEQFF

D gene: -
J gene: TRBJ1-1
clone size: -
V gene: TRBV12-3/TRBV12-4
CDR3 DNA: TGTGCCAGCAGTACTCCGGGTTCCCCTGAAGCTTTCTTT
CDR3 protein: CASSTPGSPEAFF

D gene: TRBD2
J gene: TRBJ2-3
clone size: -
V gene: TRBV6-4
CDR3 DNA: TGTGCCAGCGGGGCTAGAGCGGGAGGGCCGTCGGATACGCAGTATTTT
CDR3 protein: CASGARAGGPSDTQYF

D gene: -
J gene: TRBJ1-2
clone size: -
V gene: TRBV6-1
CDR3 DNA: TGTGCCAGCAGTACAGGGCCCAGCGGCTACACCTTC
CDR3 protein: CASSTGPSGYTF

D gene: TRBD1
J gene: TRBJ2-7
clone size: -
V gene: TRBV7-9
CDR3 DNA: TGTGCCAGCAGCCGAGGGCAGGGGGCACGTGGATCCTACGAGCAGTACTTC
CDR3 protein: CASSRGQGARGSYEQYF

D gene: TRBD2
J gene: TRBJ2-7
clone size: -
V gene: TRBV6-5
CDR3 DNA: TGTGCCAGCAGTATACGACTAGCGGGAGGTCTTTACGAGCAGTACTTC
CDR3 protein: CASSIRLAGGLYEQYF

D gene: TRBD1
J gene: TRBJ1-1
clone size: -
V gene: TRBV6-1
CDR3 DNA: TGTGCCAGCAGTCATCAGGGGGCCACTGAAGCTTTCTTT
CDR3 protein: CASSHQGATEAFF

D gene: -
J gene: TRBJ2-3
clone size: few
V gene: TRBV6-1
CDR3 DNA: TGTGCCAGCAGTGATCGGGTTGCCTCTAGCACAGATACGCAGTATTTT
CDR3 protein: CASSDRVASSTDTQYF

D gene: TRBD2
J gene: TRBJ2-1
clone size: -
V gene: TRBV18
CDR3 DNA: TGTGCCAGCTCACCAGGTGGTAGCGGGAACAATGAGCAGTTCTTC
CDR3 protein: CASSPGGSGNNEQFF

D gene: -
J gene: TRBJ1-1
clone size: -
V gene: TRBV7-3
CDR3 DNA: TGTGCCAGCGCTACTGCCAGGGACGGCACTGAAGCTTTCTTT
CDR3 protein: CASATARDGTEAFF

D gene: TRBD2
J gene: TRBJ2-1
clone size: -
V gene: TRBV12-3/TRBV12-4
CDR3 DNA: TGTGCCAGCACTATAGCGGGGGTGGGGCAGTTCTTC
CDR3 protein: CASTIAGVGQFF

D gene: -
J gene: TRBJ2-5
clone size: few
V gene: TRBV11-2
CDR3 DNA: TGTGCCAGCAGCTTAGCTGAAATAGAGACCCAGTACTTC
CDR3 protein: CASSLAEIETQYF

D gene: -
J gene: TRBJ1-1
clone size: -
V gene: TRBV6-1
CDR3 DNA: TGTGCCAGCAGCCGCAATTTCCAGGGCGCTGAAGCTTTCTTT
CDR3 protein: CASSRNFQGAEAFF

D gene: -
J gene: TRBJ2-3
clone size: -
V gene: TRBV6-5
CDR3 DNA: TGTGCCAGCAAGTTCGGCAGGAATACAGATACGCAGTATTTT
CDR3 protein: CASKFGRNTDTQYF

D gene: -
J gene: TRBJ2-5
clone size: few
V gene: TRBV12-3/TRBV12-4
CDR3 DNA: TGTGCCAGCAAAATAGGGCTGAACACGGAGACCCAGTACTTC
CDR3 protein: CASKIGLNTETQYF

D gene: TRBD1
J gene: TRBJ2-7
clone size: -
V gene: TRBV6-1
CDR3 DNA: TGTGCCAGCAGATCCGGGACAGGGCCTACCTACGAGCAGTACTTC
CDR3 protein: CASRSGTGPTYEQYF

D gene: -
J gene: TRBJ2-7
clone size: few
V gene: TRBV11-2
CDR3 DNA: TGTGCCAGCAGCGCCGGAGACAGGTACGACGAGCAGTACTTC
CDR3 protein: CASSAGDRYDEQYF

D gene: TRBD2
J gene: TRBJ2-1
clone size: few
V gene: TRBV7-2
CDR3 DNA: TGTGCCAGCAGCTTAGGGTCGGGGGGGGAGGGCCTGTACAATGAGCAGTTCTTC
CDR3 protein: CASSLGSGGEGLYNEQFF

D gene: -
J gene: TRBJ1-1
clone size: -
V gene: TRBV27
CDR3 DNA: TGTGCCAGCAGTACTTGGGGGAGGACTGAAGCTTTCTTT
CDR3 protein: CASSTWGRTEAFF

D gene: TRBD2
J gene: TRBJ2-1
clone size: few
V gene: TRBV6-1
CDR3 DNA: TGTGCCAGCAGACGTAGCGGGAGTGGATCCAATGAGCAGTTCTTC
CDR3 protein: CASRRSGSGSNEQFF

D gene: -
J gene: TRBJ2-2
clone size: -
V gene: TRBV3-1
CDR3 DNA: TGTGCCAGCAGCCAAGATGGGGACACCGGGGAGCTGTTTTTT
CDR3 protein: CASSQDGDTGELFF

D gene: TRBD1
J gene: TRBJ2-7
clone size: -
V gene: TRBV6-1
CDR3 DNA: TGTGCCAGCAGTCCCCCATCCGGGGACAGGGCCCCTCTCGAGCAGTACTTC
CDR3 protein: CASSPPSGDRAPLEQYF

D gene: TRBD1
J gene: TRBJ2-7
clone size: -
V gene: TRBV4-1
CDR3 DNA: TGCGCCAGCAGCCCCATCGGGACAGGGAACTACGAGCAGTACTTC
CDR3 protein: CASSPIGTGNYEQYF

D gene: -
J gene: TRBJ1-1
clone size: -
V gene: TRBV4-1
CDR3 DNA: TGCGCCAGCAGCCAAGATATTGGACAGAAAGCTTTCTTT
CDR3 protein: CASSQDIGQKAFF

D gene: -
J gene: TRBJ2-5
clone size: -
V gene: TRBV6-1
CDR3 DNA: TGTGCCAGCAGGCCGGGACGTCTAGAAGAGACCCAGTACTTC
CDR3 protein: CASRPGRLEETQYF

D gene: TRBD1
J gene: TRBJ2-5
clone size: -
V gene: TRBV6-1
CDR3 DNA: TGTGCCAGCAGTGTAGACAGGGGAATTGTGGCCCAGTACTTC
CDR3 protein: CASSVDRGIVAQYF

D gene: -
J gene: TRBJ2-5
clone size: -
V gene: TRBV5-1
CDR3 DNA: TGCGCCAGCAGCCCCAGCCTAAACAGGGTTCCCTACCAAGAGACCCAGTACTTC
CDR3 protein: CASSPSLNRVPYQETQYF

D gene: -
J gene: TRBJ1-5
clone size: -
V gene: TRBV6-1
CDR3 DNA: TGTGCCAGCGACCTAAATGGCAATCAGCCCCAGCATTTT
CDR3 protein: CASDLNGNQPQHF

D gene: -
J gene: TRBJ2-7
clone size: few
V gene: TRBV6-1
CDR3 DNA: TGTGCCAGCAGTGCTCGGGCCTCCAACGACGAGCAGTACTTC
CDR3 protein: CASSARASNDEQYF

D gene: -
J gene: TRBJ2-6
clone size: -
V gene: TRBV10-3
CDR3 DNA: TGTGCCATAGGGCAGGGGGGAAGGGGCTCTGGGGCCAACGTCCTGACTTTC
CDR3 protein: CAIGQGGRGSGANVLTF

D gene: -
J gene: TRBJ2-1
clone size: -
V gene: TRBV10-1
CDR3 DNA: TGCGCCAGCGGTGGTTTGTCGGACAACAATGAGCAGTTCTTC
CDR3 protein: CASGGLSDNNEQFF

D gene: -
J gene: TRBJ2-7
clone size: -
V gene: TRBV6-4
CDR3 DNA: TGTGCCAGCAGTATGACGAGCGTGGGTGGCACAGATACGCAGTACTTC
CDR3 protein: CASSMTSVGGTDTQYF

D gene: -
J gene: TRBJ2-5
clone size: -
V gene: TRBV6-4
CDR3 DNA: TGTGCCGGCAGGCTCGAAGGGGGAGACAAAAAGACCCAGTACTTC
CDR3 protein: CAGRLEGGDKKTQYF

D gene: TRBD2
J gene: TRBJ2-1
clone size: -
V gene: TRBV6-5
CDR3 DNA: TGTGCCAGCAGATACACTAGCGGGGGGGCGGGCAATGAGCAGTTCTTC
CDR3 protein: CASRYTSGGAGNEQFF

D gene: -
J gene: TRBJ1-5
clone size: large
V gene: TRBV6-1
CDR3 DNA: TGTGCCAGCAGTACGGACGGTAGCAATCAGCCCCAGCATTTT
CDR3 protein: CASSTDGSNQPQHF

D gene: -
J gene: TRBJ1-1
clone size: -
V gene: TRBV6-1
CDR3 DNA: TGTGCCAGCACCCGCACTACAGGGAAAGCTGAAGCTTTCTTT
CDR3 protein: CASTRTTGKAEAFF